This T cell receptor (beta chain) was sequenced during a study of T cells in Graves' hyperthyroidism and ophthalmopathy. Background on the study: Peripheral blood specimens were obtained at initial diagnosis, prior to any treatment.

The CDR3 regions of TCR beta were amplified from RNA transcripts. Primed by the HTBI set, a first-round RT-PCR was run on the TCR CDR3. TCRdb reanalysed the multiplex PCR reads using MiXCR and keeps one entry per CDR3 protein. Of about 300,000 distinct CDR3 sequences listed, about an eighth are singletons. This clonotype was counted ten times or more. The antigen is unknown. Overall study results and limits: Stable hyperthyroidism and ophthalmopathy were separated using 13 V-J signatures.

The sample comprised blood. This sequence originates from a woman younger than 45 with Graves' hyperthyroidism that later progressed to Graves' ophthalmopathy.

The CDR3 protein is CASSSAGGIGSYNEQFF. CDR3 DNA sequence: TGTGCCAGCAGCTCGGCCGGAGGAATCGGGTCCTACAATGAGCAGTTCTTC. This chain joins TRBV7-9 and TRBJ2-1; D is perhaps TRBD2 (5 bases). V was shortened by 4 bases and J by 1 base, with 17 bases between the two germline ends. Germline V gene data show CDR1 as SEHNR and CDR2 as FQNEAQ (reference sequence). CDR3 length: 17 amino acids.